This note documents a single T cell receptor (beta chain) sequence. Its antigen is unidentified. V was clipped by 4 bases and J by 0 bases, with 10 bases between them. Germline-derived CDR1 and CDR2 are SGHNT and YYREEE (reference sequence). The CDR3 has 15 residues. The data were taken from a study of shared clonotypes between healthy human individuals. Study background: A donor's plate count was three for CD4 naive and three for CD4 memory; CD8 naive had two and CD8 memory one.

On sorted subsets, replicate PCRs used 200 to 250 ng DNA, or 27,000 or so T cell genomes. The assay was immunoSEQ multiplex PCR, and TCRdb's table has in-frame clones only and misses some. Among more than 550,000 clones, 72% were seen once, and the ten largest hold approximately 2%. Findings and limits, study-wide: Donor scarcity curtailed the genetic and exposure-history diversity represented herein.

The sequence derives from a woman between 25 and 40 years old in good health. Sequencing used memory CD4+ T cells sorted from blood. Subset: CD45RA-negative fraction. The chain combines TRBV5-4 with TRBJ2-2, with D possibly matching TRBD2 (6 bases). The CDR3 here is CASSPGGANTGELFF. As DNA, the CDR3 is TGTGCCAGCAGCCCTGGCGGGGCGAACACCGGGGAGCTGTTTTTT. Supplemented by reference TRBV5-4 and TRBJ2-2, the full variable domain reads ETGVTQSPTHLIKTRGQQVTLRCSSQSGHNTVSWYQQALGQGPQFIFQYYREEENGRGNFPPRFSGLQFPNYSSELNVNALELDDSALYLCASSPGGANTGELFFGEGSRLTVL.